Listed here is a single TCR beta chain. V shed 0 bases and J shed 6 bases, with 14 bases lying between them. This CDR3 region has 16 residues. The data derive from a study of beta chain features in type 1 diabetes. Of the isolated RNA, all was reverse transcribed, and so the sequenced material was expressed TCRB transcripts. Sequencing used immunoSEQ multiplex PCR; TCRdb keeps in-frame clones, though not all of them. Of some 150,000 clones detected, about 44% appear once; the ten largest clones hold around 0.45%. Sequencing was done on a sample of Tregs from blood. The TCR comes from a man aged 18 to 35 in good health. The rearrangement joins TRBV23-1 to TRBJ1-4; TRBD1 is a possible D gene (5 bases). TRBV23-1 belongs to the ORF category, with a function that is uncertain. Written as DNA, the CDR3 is TGCGCCAGCAGTCAATCGCGACAGATCCCGGATGAAAAACTGTTTTTT. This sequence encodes CASSQSRQIPDEKLFF.